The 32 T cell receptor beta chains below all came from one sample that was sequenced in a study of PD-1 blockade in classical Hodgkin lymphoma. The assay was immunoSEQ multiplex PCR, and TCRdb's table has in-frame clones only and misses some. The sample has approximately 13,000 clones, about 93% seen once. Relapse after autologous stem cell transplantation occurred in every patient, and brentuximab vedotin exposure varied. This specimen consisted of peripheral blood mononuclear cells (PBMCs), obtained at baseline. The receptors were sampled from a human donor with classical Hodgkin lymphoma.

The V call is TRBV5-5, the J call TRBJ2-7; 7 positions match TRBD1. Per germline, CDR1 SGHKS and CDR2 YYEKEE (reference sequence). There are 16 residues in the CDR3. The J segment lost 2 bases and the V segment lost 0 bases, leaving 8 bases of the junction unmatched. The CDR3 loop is CASSLGLRGPPYEQYF. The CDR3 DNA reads TGTGCCAGCAGCTTGGGTCTGAGGGGGCCACCCTACGAGCAGTACTTC. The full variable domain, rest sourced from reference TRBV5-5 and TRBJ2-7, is DAGVTQSPTHLIKTRGQQVTLRCSPISGHKSVSWYQQVLGQGPQFIFQYYEKEERGRGNFPDRFSARQFPNYSSELNVNALLLGDSALYLCASSLGLRGPPYEQYFGPGTRLTVT.

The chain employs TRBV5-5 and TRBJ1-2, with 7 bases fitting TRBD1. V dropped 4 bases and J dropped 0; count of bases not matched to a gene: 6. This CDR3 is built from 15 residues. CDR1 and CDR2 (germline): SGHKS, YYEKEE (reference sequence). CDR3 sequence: CASSAGQATNYGYTF. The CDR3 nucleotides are TGTGCCAGCAGCGCTGGACAGGCGACTAACTATGGCTACACCTTC. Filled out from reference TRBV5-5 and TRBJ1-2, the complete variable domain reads DAGVTQSPTHLIKTRGQQVTLRCSPISGHKSVSWYQQVLGQGPQFIFQYYEKEERGRGNFPDRFSARQFPNYSSELNVNALLLGDSALYLCASSAGQATNYGYTFGSGTRLTVV.

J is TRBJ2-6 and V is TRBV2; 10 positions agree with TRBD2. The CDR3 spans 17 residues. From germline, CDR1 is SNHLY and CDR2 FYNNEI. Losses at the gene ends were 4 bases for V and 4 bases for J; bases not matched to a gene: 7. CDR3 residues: CASSVGLAGVGANVLTF. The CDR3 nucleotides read TGTGCCAGCAGTGTCGGGCTAGCGGGAGTCGGGGCCAACGTCCTGACTTTC.

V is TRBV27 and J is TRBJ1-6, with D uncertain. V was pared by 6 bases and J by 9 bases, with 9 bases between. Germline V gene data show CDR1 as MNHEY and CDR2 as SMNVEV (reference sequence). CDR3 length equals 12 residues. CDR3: CASREDLSPLHF. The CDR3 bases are TGTGCCAGCAGGGAGGACCTTTCACCCCTCCACTTT.

Here the CDR3 reads CASSQSLYEQYF. CDR3 DNA: TGCGCCAGCAGTCAGTCTCTCTACGAGCAGTACTTC. The chain joins TRBV23-1 to TRBJ2-7; D not resolved. TRBV23-1 is classed as an ORF, of uncertain function. The CDR3 sequence is 12 residues long. V lost 3 bases and J 3 bases, leaving 6 bases between the germline ends.

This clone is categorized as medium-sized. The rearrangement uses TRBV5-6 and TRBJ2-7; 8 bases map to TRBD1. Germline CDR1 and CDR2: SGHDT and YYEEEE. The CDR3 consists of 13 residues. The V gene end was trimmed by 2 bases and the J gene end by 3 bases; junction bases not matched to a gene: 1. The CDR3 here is CASSFTGGYEQYF. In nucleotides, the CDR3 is TGTGCCAGCAGCTTTACAGGGGGCTACGAGCAGTACTTC.

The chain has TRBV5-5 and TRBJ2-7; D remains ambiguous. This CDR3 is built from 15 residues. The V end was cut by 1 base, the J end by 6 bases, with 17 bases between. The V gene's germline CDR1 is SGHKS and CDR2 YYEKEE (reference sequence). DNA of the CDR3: TGTGCCAGCAGCTTGCGTTGGACCGAGTCCGGCGAGCAGTACTTC. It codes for CASSLRWTESGEQYF.

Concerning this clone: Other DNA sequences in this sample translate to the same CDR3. CDR3: CASSLGQEETQYF. As DNA, the CDR3 is TGCGCCAGCAGCTTGGGACAGGAAGAGACCCAGTACTTC. This chain uses TRBV5-1 with TRBJ2-5; the D gene is possibly TRBD1 (6 bases). Germline loops: CDR1 SGHRS, CDR2 YFSETQ. The CDR3 is 13 residues long. V was cut by 0 bases and J by 3 bases, with 6 bases left in between.

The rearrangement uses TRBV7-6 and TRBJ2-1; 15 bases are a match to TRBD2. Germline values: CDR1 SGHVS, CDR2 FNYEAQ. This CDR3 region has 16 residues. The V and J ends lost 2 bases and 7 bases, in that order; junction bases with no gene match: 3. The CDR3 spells CASSLLGLAGGNEQFF. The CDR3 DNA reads TGTGCCAGCAGCTTACTGGGACTAGCGGGAGGAAATGAGCAGTTCTTC.

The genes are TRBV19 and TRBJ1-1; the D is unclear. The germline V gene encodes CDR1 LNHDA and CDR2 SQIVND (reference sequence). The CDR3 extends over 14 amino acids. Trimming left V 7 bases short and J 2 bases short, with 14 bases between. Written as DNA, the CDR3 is TGTGCCAGTACCTTACAAACAAGCAACACTGAAGCTTTCTTT. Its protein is CASTLQTSNTEAFF.

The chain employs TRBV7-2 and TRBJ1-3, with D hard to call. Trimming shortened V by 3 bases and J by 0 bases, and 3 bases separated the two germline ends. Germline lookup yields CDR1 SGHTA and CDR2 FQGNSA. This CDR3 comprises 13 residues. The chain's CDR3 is CASSFASGNTIYF. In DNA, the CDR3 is TGTGCCAGCAGCTTCGCCTCTGGAAACACCATATATTTT.

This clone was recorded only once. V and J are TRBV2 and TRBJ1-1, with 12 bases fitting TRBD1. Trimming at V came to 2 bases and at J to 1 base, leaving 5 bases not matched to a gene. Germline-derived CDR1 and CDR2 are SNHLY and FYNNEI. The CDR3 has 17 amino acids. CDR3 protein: CASSEFGTGGKNTEAFF. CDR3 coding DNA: TGTGCCAGCAGTGAATTTGGGACAGGGGGCAAGAACACTGAAGCTTTCTTT.

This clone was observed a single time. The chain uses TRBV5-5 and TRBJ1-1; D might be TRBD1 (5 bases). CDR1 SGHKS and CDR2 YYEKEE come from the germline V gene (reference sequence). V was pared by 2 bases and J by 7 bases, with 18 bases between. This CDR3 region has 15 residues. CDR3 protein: CASSLGPEGWGEAFF. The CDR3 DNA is TGTGCCAGCAGCTTAGGCCCCGAGGGGTGGGGTGAAGCTTTCTTT.

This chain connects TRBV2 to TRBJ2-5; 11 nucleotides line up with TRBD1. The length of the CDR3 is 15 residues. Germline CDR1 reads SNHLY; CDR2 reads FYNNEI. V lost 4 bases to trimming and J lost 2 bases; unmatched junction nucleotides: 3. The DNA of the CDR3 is TGTGCCAGCAGTGCGGACAGGGGGCGTCAAGAGACCCAGTACTTC. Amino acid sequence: CASSADRGRQETQYF.

In DNA, the CDR3 is TGTGCCAGCAGCCCCCGCAGCCCTAATGAAAAACTGTTTTTT. It codes for CASSPRSPNEKLFF. The V and J genes are TRBV7-9 and TRBJ1-4; D is uncertain. Trimming took off 5 bases at V and 3 bases at J, with 10 bases between the two ends. Per germline, CDR1 SEHNR and CDR2 FQNEAQ (reference sequence). The CDR3 loop spans 14 amino acids.

CDR3 sequence (DNA): TGCAGCGTTGGCCCGGACAGGGGGTCCTACGAGCAGTACTTC. This codes for CSVGPDRGSYEQYF. The chain couples TRBV29-1 to TRBJ2-7, with 10 positions matching TRBD1. Germline trimming cut 4 bases from V and 1 base from J; bases unmatched to any gene: 4. Germline V CDR1 and CDR2: SQVTM, ANQGSEA. The CDR3 extends over 14 amino acids.

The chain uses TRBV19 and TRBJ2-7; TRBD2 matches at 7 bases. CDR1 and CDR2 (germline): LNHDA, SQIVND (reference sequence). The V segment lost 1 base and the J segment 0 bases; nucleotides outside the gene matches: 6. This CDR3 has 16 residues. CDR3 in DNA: TGTGCCAGTAGTATAGCTGCTGGGGACTACTCCTACGAGCAGTACTTC. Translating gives CASSIAAGDYSYEQYF.

The CDR3 loop reads CASSPFPTADTQYF. As DNA, the CDR3 is TGCGCCAGCAGCCCCTTTCCCACGGCAGATACGCAGTATTTT. The chain joins TRBV5-1 to TRBJ2-3; D call uncertain. The CDR3 sequence is 14 residues long. Between the trimmed V and J ends, which lost 4 bases and 4 bases, there was a span of 13 bases. Germline V gene sequence: CDR1 SGHRS, CDR2 YFSETQ. Full variable domain (missing parts from reference TRBV5-1 and TRBJ2-3): KAGVTQTPRYLIKTRGQQVTLSCSPISGHRSVSWYQQTPGQGLQFLFEYFSETQRNKGNFPGRFSGRQFSNSRSEMNVSTLELGDSALYLCASSPFPTADTQYFGPGTRLTVL.

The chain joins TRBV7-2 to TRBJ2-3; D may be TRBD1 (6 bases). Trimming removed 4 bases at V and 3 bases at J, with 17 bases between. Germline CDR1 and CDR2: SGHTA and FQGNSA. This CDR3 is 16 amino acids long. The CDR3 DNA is TGTGCCAGCAGCTGGCCTCCGGGACACACGACAGATACGCAGTATTTT. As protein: CASSWPPGHTTDTQYF. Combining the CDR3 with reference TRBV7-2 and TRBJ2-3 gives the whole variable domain GAGVSQSPSNKVTEKGKDVELRCDPISGHTALYWYRQSLGQGLEFLIYFQGNSAPDKSGLPSDRFSAERTGGSVSTLTIQRTQQEDSAVYLCASSWPPGHTTDTQYFGPGTRLTVL.

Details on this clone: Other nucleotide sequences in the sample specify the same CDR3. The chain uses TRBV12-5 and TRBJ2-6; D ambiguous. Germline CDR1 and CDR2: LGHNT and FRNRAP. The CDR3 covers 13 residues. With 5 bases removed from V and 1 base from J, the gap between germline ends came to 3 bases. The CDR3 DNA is TGTGCTAGTGGTCTATCTGGGGCCAACGTCCTGACTTTC. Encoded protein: CASGLSGANVLTF.

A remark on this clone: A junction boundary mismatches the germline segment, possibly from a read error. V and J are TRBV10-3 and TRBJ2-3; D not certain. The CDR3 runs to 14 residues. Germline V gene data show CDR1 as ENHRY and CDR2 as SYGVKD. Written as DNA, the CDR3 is TGTGCCATCAGTGGGGCCCGAGACGCCGGCCAGGCCTCATTT. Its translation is CAISGARDAGQASF.

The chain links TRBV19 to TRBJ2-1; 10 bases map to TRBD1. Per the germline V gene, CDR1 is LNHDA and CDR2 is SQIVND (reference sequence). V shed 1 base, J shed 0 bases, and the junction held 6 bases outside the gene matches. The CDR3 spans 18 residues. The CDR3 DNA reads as TGTGCCAGTAGTATAGCAGACAGGGGGCCTAGCTCCTACAATGAGCAGTTCTTC. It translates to CASSIADRGPSSYNEQFF.

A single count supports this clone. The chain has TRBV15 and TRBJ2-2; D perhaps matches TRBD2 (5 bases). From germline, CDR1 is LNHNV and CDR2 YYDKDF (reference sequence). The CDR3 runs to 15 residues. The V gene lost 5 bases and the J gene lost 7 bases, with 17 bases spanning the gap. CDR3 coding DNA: TGTGCCACCAGCGGCGACTGGCGGGCGGGCGGGGAGCTGTTTTTT. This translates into CATSGDWRAGGELFF.

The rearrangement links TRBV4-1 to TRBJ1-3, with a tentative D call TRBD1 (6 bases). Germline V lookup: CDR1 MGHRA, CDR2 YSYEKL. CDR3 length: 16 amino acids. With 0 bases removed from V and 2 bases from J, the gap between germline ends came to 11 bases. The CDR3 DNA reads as TGCGCCAGCAGCCAAGATGGGACACCGACTGGAAACACCATATATTTT. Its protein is CASSQDGTPTGNTIYF.

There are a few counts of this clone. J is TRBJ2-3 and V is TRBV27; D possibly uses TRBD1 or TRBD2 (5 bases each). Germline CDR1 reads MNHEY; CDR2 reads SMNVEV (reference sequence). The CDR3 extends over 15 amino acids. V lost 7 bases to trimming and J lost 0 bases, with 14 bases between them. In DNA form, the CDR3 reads TGTGCCAGCACCCCCCCCGGGGCTAGCACAGATACGCAGTATTTT. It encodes CASTPPGASTDTQYF.

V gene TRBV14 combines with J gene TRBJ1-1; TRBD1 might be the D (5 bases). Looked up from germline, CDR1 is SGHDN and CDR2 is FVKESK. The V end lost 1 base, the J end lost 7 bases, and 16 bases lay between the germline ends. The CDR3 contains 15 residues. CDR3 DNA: TGTGCCAGCAGCCAAGCATGGGGGGGGAAGGGTGAAGCTTTCTTT. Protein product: CASSQAWGGKGEAFF. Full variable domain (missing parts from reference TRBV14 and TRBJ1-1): EAGVTQFPSHSVIEKGQTVTLRCDPISGHDNLYWYRRVMGKEIKFLLHFVKESKQDESGMPNNRFLAERTGGTYSTLKVQPAELEDSGVYFCASSQAWGGKGEAFFGQGTRLTVV.

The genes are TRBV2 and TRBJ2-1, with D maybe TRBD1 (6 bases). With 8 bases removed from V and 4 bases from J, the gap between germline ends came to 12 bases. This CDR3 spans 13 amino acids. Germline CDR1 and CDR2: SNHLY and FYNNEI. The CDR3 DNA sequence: TGTGCCAGCGGGACCCAGGGGTACAATGAGCAGTTCTTC. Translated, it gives CASGTQGYNEQFF.

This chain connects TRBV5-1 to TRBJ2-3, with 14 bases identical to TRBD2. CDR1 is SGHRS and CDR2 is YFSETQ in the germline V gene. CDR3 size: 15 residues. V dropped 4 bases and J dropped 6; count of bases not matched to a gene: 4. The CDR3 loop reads CASSPGTSGGDTQYF. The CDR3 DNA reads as TGCGCCAGCAGCCCCGGGACTAGCGGGGGTGATACGCAGTATTTT.

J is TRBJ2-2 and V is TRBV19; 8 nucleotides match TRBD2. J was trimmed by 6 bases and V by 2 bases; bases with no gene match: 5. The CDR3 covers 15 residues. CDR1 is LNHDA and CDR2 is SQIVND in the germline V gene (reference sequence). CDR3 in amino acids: CASSIPGGAPGELFF. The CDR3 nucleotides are TGTGCCAGTAGTATACCCGGGGGGGCCCCCGGGGAGCTGTTTTTT.

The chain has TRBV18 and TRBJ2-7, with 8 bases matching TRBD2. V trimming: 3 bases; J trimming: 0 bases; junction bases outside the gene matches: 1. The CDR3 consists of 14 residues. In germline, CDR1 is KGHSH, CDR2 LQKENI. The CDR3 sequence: CASSPSGGSYEQYF. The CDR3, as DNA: TGTGCCAGCTCACCGAGCGGGGGCTCCTACGAGCAGTACTTC.

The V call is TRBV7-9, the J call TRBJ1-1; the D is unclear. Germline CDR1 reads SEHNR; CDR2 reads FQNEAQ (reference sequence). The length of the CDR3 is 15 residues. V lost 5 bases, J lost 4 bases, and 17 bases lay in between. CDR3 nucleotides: TGTGCCAGCAGCCCCCAAGTTGGGGTTAGCACTGAAGCTTTCTTT. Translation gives CASSPQVGVSTEAFF.

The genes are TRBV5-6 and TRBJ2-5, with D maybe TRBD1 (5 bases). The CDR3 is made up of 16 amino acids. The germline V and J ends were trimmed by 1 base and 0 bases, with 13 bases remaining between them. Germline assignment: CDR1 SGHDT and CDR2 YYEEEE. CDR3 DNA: TGTGCCAGCAGCTTGCCTACCGACAGAAACCAAGAGACCCAGTACTTC. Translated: CASSLPTDRNQETQYF.